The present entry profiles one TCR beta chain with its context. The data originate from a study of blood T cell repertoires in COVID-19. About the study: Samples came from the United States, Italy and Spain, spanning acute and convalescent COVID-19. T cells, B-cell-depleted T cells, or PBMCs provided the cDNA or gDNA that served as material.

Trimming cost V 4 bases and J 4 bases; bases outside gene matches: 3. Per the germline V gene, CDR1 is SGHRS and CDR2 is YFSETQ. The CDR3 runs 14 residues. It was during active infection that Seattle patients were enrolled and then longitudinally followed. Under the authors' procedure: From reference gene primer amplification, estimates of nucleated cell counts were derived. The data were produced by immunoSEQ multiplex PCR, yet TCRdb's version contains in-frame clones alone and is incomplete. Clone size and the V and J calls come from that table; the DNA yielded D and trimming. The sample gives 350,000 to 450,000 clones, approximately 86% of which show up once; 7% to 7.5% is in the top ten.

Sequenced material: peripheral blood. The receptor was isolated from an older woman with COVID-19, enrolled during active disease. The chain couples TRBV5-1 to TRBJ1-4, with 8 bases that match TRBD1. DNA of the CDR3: TGCGCCAGCAGCATTGGACAGGGTAATGAAAAACTGTTTTTT. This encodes CASSIGQGNEKLFF.